These 9 T cell receptor beta chains share one sample of origin, sequenced in a study of blood T cell repertoires in COVID-19. The table came from immunoSEQ multiplex PCR; TCRdb's copy has only in-frame clones and leaves some out. The table records around 320,000 clones, roughly 90% of them present only once. What was sequenced was PBMCs or T cells enriched from blood (not recorded which). The origin of the receptors is a woman aged 25 to 39 who had been exposed to COVID-19.

The J gene is TRBJ2-1, the V gene TRBV9; 8 bases align to TRBD2. The CDR3 sequence is 15 residues long. V was clipped by 2 bases and J by 10 bases; unmatched bases: 11. The germline gives CDR1 SGDLS, CDR2 YYNGEE. The CDR3 coding sequence is TGTGCCAGCAGCGTGGGTAGCGGGGCCTGGGGGGAGCAGTTCTTC. The encoded protein is CASSVGSGAWGEQFF.

The chain uses TRBV24-1 and TRBJ1-2; 7 nucleotides align to TRBD1. With V trimmed by 3 bases and J by 5 bases, 14 bases remained unmatched. This CDR3 is 17 amino acids long. CDR1 and CDR2 (germline): KGHDR, SFDVKD. CDR3 protein: CATSDARGGGQLYGYTF. As DNA, the CDR3 is TGTGCCACCAGTGATGCGCGAGGGGGCGGTCAACTATATGGCTACACCTTC.

The chain combines TRBV7-9 with TRBJ1-5; 10 bases are a match to TRBD1. Germline loops: CDR1 SEHNR, CDR2 FQNEAQ (reference sequence). This CDR3 has 18 amino acids. The V gene end was trimmed by 5 bases and the J gene end by 3 bases; junction bases not matched to a gene: 13. CDR3 DNA: TGTGCCAGCAGCATAGACAGGGGGCGATGGAACAACAATCAGCCCCAGCATTTT. Amino acid sequence: CASSIDRGRWNNNQPQHF.

This clone has a handful of counts. CDR3 sequence (DNA): TGTGCCAGCAGCTCCAATGGGCGACAGGGAAGAGCTGAAGCTTTCTTT. This gives the protein CASSSNGRQGRAEAFF. The genes are TRBV7-3 and TRBJ1-1; TRBD1 matches at 7 bases. The germline CDR1 and CDR2 sequences are SGHTA and FQGTGA. V lost 4 bases to trimming and J lost 6 bases; unmatched junction nucleotides: 14. This CDR3 has 16 residues. The full variable domain, in which reference TRBV7-3 and TRBJ1-1 provide the parts outside the CDR3, is GAGVSQTPSNKVTEKGKYVELRCDPISGHTALYWYRQSLGQGPEFLIYFQGTGAADDSGLPNDRFFAVRPEGSVSTLKIQRTERGDSAVYLCASSSNGRQGRAEAFFGQGTRLTVV.

This chain connects TRBV7-3 to TRBJ1-1; possible D gene TRBD1, 5 bases. CDR1 and CDR2 from the germline V gene are SGHTA and FQGTGA. V was shortened by 2 bases and J by 5 bases, with 12 bases between the two germline ends. The CDR3 spans 14 residues. CDR3: CASSLGAGMTEAFF. The CDR3 bases are TGTGCCAGCAGCTTAGGGGCAGGGATGACTGAAGCTTTCTTT.

The chain carries TRBV7-2 and TRBJ2-7; D not certain. This CDR3 region has 14 residues. Trimming left V 0 bases short and J 2 bases short, with 8 bases between. Germline V gene lookup returns CDR1 SGHTA and CDR2 FQGNSA. CDR3: CASSLAVGAYEQYF. CDR3 nucleotide sequence: TGTGCCAGCAGCTTAGCAGTAGGAGCCTACGAGCAGTACTTC.

The V call is TRBV5-4, the J call TRBJ2-3; the match to TRBD1 covers 9 bases. The V segment lost 4 bases and the J segment 4 bases; nucleotides outside the gene matches: 4. The V gene's germline CDR1 is SGHNT and CDR2 YYREEE (reference sequence). There are 14 residues in the CDR3. CDR3 nucleotide sequence: TGTGCCAGCAGCAGCACAGGGGGCCCAGATACGCAGTATTTT. This sequence encodes CASSSTGGPDTQYF.

The chain recombines TRBV4-3 with TRBJ1-3; 8 nucleotides agree with TRBD1. The CDR3 runs to 16 residues. Trimming removed 0 bases from V and 3 bases from J; junction bases left unmatched: 4. Germline CDR1 and CDR2: LGHNA and YSLEER. The DNA of the CDR3 is TGCGCCAGCAGCCAAGACCCCAGGGGGCTTGGAAACACCATATATTTT. Translating it yields CASSQDPRGLGNTIYF.

The chain recombines TRBV4-1 with TRBJ1-3; possibly TRBD1 for D (5 bases). This CDR3 has 18 residues. The germline gives CDR1 MGHRA, CDR2 YSYEKL. V lost 0 bases to trimming and J lost 0 bases, with 15 bases between them. CDR3 region: CASSQDQGGFFSGNTIYF. The CDR3 DNA is TGCGCCAGCAGCCAAGATCAGGGTGGCTTCTTCTCTGGAAACACCATATATTTT.